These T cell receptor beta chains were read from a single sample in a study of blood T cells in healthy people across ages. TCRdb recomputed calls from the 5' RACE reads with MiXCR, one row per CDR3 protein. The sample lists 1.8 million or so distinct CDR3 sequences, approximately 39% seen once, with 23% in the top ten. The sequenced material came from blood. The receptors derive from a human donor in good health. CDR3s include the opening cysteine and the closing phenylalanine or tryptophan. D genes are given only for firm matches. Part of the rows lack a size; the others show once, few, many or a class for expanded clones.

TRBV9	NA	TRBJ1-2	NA	TGTGCCAGCAGCGTAGCTCCATCGGGGACCCATGGCTACACCTTC	CASSVAPSGTHGYTF
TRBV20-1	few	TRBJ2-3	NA	TGCAGTGCTAGAGATCAATGGGGGAAGAATACGCAGTATTTT	CSARDQWGKNTQYF
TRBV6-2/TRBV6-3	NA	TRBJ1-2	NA	TGTGCCAGCGGGACTTATAAATACAGGACCACCAAAGGTGGCTACACCTTC	CASGTYKYRTTKGGYTF
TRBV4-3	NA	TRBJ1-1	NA	TGCGCCAGCAGCCAAGGACCCACTGAAGCTTTCTTT	CASSQGPTEAFF
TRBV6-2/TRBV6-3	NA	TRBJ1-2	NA	TGTGCCAGCAGTCGACCTAACGACCCCAACTATGGCTACACCTTC	CASSRPNDPNYGYTF
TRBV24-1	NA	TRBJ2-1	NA	TGTGCCACCAGCGAAGAACTATACAATGAGCAGTTCTTC	CATSEELYNEQFF
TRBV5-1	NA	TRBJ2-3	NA	TGCGCCAGCAGCACCACTAGCTTCGATACGCAGTATTTT	CASSTTSFDTQYF
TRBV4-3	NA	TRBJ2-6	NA	TGCGCCAGCAGCCAGGGATATGGGGTTGGGGCCAACGTCCTGACTTTC	CASSQGYGVGANVLTF
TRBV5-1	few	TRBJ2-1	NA	TGCGCCAGCAGCCCCCGCAGGGGGGTGTTTGGTGAGCAGTTCTTC	CASSPRRGVFGEQFF
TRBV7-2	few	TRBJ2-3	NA	TGTGCCAGCAGCTTAATGGGGGGGGGCAATACAGATACGCAGTATTTT	CASSLMGGGNTDTQYF
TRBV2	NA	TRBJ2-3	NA	TGTGCCAGCAGGGAGTGGGCAGATGCAGATACGCAGTATTTT	CASREWADADTQYF
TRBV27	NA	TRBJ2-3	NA	TGTGCCAGCAGTGACCGGACTACCACAGATACGCAGTATTTT	CASSDRTTTDTQYF
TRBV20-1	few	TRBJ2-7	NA	TGCAGTGCTAGTCAAATTCAGGACCCAGGAACGAGGACCGTATTGGGTTACGAGCAGTACTTC	CSASQIQDPGTRTVLGYEQYF
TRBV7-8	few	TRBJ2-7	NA	TGTGCCAGCAGCTTAGCCCTAGCTCGGGGCCTCGACGAGCAGTACTTC	CASSLALARGLDEQYF
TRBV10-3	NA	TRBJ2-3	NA	TGTGCCATCAGTGAGTTCACAGATACGCAGTATTTT	CAISEFTDTQYF
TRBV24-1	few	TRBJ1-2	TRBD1	TGTGCCACCAGTGCCGCGGGACAGGGGCCCTTGTATGGCTACACCTTC	CATSAAGQGPLYGYTF
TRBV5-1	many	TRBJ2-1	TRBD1	TGCGCCAGCAGCTTGGGGGGACAGGGGAGCAATGAGCAGTTCTTC	CASSLGGQGSNEQFF
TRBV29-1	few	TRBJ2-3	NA	TGCAGCGTTGAGGGGGGTATCACAGATACGCAGTATTTT	CSVEGGITDTQYF
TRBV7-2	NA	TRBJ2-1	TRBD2	TGTGCCAGCAGCTTAACCTTGCGGGGGGCTGACAATGAGCAGTTCTTC	CASSLTLRGADNEQFF
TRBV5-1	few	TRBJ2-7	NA	TGCGCCAGCAGCTTGGCTACGGTTCTGTCCATGGACGAGCAGTACTTC	CASSLATVLSMDEQYF
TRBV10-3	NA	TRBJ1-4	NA	TGTGCCATCAGTGATCCTGTCCAGAGAAATGAAAAACTGTTTTTT	CAISDPVQRNEKLFF
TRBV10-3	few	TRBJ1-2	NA	TGTGCCATCAGTGAGGGCAGACCCTATGGCTACACCTTC	CAISEGRPYGYTF
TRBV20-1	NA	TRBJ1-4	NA	TGCAGTGCTAGAGATCTCCAGGGGACTAATGAAAAACTGTTTTTT	CSARDLQGTNEKLFF
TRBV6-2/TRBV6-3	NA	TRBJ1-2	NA	TGTGCCAGCAGTTACGGGGAGGCAGCCTATGGCTACACCTTC	CASSYGEAAYGYTF
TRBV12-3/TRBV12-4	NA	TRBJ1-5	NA	TGTGCTAGCACTACCATACAGGGCGAGCAGCCCCAGCATTTT	CASTTIQGEQPQHF
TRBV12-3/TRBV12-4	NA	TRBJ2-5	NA	TGTGCCAGCAGTTTTCCCCTGATCCAAGAGACCCAGTACTTC	CASSFPLIQETQYF
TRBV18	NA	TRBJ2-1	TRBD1	TGTGCCAGCTCACCACTTCGAACCGACAGGGTGATAGTTGGCAATGAGCAGTTCTTC	CASSPLRTDRVIVGNEQFF
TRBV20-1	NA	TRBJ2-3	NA	TGCAGTGCTTCTAGCGCGATCCCTTCTAGCACAGATACGCAGTATTTT	CSASSAIPSSTDTQYF
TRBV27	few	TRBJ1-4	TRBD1	TGTGCCAGCAGTTTGTTGGACAGGGCCGGGGAAAAACTGTTTTTT	CASSLLDRAGEKLFF
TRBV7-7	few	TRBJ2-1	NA	TGTGCCAGCAGCTTAGATCTGGTTGGCCCTGCGAGGCCCAATGAGCAGTTCTTC	CASSLDLVGPARPNEQFF
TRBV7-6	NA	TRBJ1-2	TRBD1	TGTGCCAGCAGCTTAGGTATAGGGACAGGGCAAGGCTACACCTTC	CASSLGIGTGQGYTF
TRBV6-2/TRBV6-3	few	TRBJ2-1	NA	TGTGCCAGCAGTTACGGCGGGGGCGCCAATGAGCAGTTCTTC	CASSYGGGANEQFF
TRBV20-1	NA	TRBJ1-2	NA	TGCAGTGCTAGGGGTCGGGGAGTGGTCTATGGCTACACCTTC	CSARGRGVVYGYTF
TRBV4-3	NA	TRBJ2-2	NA	TGCGCCAGCAGCCAAGGGAGGGCGGTCACCGGGGAGCTGTTTTTT	CASSQGRAVTGELFF
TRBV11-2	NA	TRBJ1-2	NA	TGTGCCAGTAGCTCCCTAAGGGATCGTGGCTACACCTTC	CASSSLRDRGYTF
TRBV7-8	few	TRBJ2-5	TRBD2	TGTGCCAGCAGCTTACCACCGGGACTCGCAGCGGGGGAGACCCAGTACTTC	CASSLPPGLAAGETQYF
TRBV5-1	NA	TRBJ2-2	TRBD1	TGCGCCAGCAGCGGACAGGTTGACACCGGGGAGCTGTTTTTT	CASSGQVDTGELFF
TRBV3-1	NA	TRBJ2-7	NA	TGTGCCAGCAGCCAAGAAGGGGCCGAGCAGTACTTC	CASSQEGAEQYF
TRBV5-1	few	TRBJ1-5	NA	TGCGCCAGCAGCTTGACAGGGAAGGGGCAGCCCCAGCATTTT	CASSLTGKGQPQHF
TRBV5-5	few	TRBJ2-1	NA	TGTGCCAGCAGCTTGTTGACGGGGTTGGGCTACAATGAGCAGTTCTTC	CASSLLTGLGYNEQFF
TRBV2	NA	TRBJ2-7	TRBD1	TGTGCCAGCAGCACTGGGACAGGGGCCTTCGGCGAGCAGTACTTC	CASSTGTGAFGEQYF
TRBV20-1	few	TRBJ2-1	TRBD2	TGCAGTGCTACCGGGGGGGACTACAATGAGCAGTTCTTC	CSATGGDYNEQFF
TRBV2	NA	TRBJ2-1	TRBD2	TGTGCCAGTAAGTTTCGGGCTAGCGGCTCCTACAATGAGCAGTTCTTC	CASKFRASGSYNEQFF
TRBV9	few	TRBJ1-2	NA	TGTGCCAGCAGCGTAGGACAGAGAGTTAACTATGGCTACACCTTC	CASSVGQRVNYGYTF
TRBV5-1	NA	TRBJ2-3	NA	TGCGCCAGCAGCTTGTTCGGCTCAGGCACAGATACGCAGTATTTT	CASSLFGSGTDTQYF
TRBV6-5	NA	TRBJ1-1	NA	TGTGCCAGCAGTTACTACTGGGGGCGATCAGGCACTGAAGCTTTCTTT	CASSYYWGRSGTEAFF
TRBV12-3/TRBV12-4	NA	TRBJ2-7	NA	TGTGCCAGCAGTACCGGGGGCAGCAAAAACTACGAGCAGTACTTC	CASSTGGSKNYEQYF
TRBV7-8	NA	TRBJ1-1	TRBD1	TGTGCCAGCAGCTCGGACAGGGGCTTCGTTATCACTGAAGCTTTCTTT	CASSSDRGFVITEAFF
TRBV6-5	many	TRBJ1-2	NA	TGTGCCAGCAGCTACAGTAATTCCGGCTACACCTTC	CASSYSNSGYTF
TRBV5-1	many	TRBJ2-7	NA	TGCGCCAGCAGCTTTGGCAACACCTACGAGCAGTACTTC	CASSFGNTYEQYF
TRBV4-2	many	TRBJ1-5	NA	TGTGCCAGCAGCCTTAACCCTTCCGGACCCCTGATCGCCCAGCATTTT	CASSLNPSGPLIAQHF
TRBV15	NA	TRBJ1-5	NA	TGTGCCACCAGCAGAGATCCCTCGGCGAATCAGCCCCAGCATTTT	CATSRDPSANQPQHF
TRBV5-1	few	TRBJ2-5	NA	TGCGCCAGCAGCGGACGGGGAGTTATGTCGGAGACCCAGTACTTC	CASSGRGVMSETQYF
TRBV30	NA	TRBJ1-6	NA	TGTGCCTGGATTCGGGACCAGGGTTCACCCCTCCACTTT	CAWIRDQGSPLHF
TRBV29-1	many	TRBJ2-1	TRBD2	TGCAGCCCCCGCTCGCTAGCGGGGACCGTGGATGAGCAGTTCTTC	CSPRSLAGTVDEQFF